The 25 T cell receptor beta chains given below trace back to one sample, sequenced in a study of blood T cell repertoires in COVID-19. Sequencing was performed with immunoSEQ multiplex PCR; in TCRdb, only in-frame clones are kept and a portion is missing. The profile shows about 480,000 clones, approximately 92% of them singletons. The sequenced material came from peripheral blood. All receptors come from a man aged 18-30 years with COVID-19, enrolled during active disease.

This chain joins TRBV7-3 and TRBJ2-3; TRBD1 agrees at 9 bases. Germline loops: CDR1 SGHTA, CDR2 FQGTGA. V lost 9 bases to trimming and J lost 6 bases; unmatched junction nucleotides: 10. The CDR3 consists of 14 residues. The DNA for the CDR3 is TGTGCCAGTTTACAGGGGGCATCATCCGATACGCAGTATTTT. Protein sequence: CASLQGASSDTQYF. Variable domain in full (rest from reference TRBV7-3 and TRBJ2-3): GAGVSQTPSNKVTEKGKYVELRCDPISGHTALYWYRQSLGQGPEFLIYFQGTGAADDSGLPNDRFFAVRPEGSVSTLKIQRTERGDSAVYLCASLQGASSDTQYFGPGTRLTVL.

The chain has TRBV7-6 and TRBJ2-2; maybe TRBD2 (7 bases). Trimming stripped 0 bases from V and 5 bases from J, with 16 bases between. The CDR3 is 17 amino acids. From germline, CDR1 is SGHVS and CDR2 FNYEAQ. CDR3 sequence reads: CASSLAQGLRGTGELFF. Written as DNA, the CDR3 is TGTGCCAGCAGCTTAGCGCAGGGACTAAGGGGGACCGGGGAGCTGTTTTTT.

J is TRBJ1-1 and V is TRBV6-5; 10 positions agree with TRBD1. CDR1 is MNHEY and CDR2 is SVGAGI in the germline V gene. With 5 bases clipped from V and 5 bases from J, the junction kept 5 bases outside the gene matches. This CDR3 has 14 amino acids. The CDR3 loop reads CASSIDRGRTEAFF. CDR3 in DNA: TGTGCCAGCAGTATCGACAGGGGGCGGACTGAAGCTTTCTTT.

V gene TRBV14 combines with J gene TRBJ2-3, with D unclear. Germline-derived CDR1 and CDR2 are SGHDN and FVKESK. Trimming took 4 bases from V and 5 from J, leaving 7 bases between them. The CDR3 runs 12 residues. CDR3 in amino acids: CASSPYQDTQYF. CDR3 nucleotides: TGTGCCAGCAGCCCCTACCAAGATACGCAGTATTTT.

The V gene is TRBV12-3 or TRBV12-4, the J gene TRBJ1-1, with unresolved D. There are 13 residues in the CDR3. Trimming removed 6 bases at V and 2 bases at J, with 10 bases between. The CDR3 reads CASSLLPNTEAFF. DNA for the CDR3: TGTGCCAGCAGCCTCCTCCCCAACACTGAAGCTTTCTTT.

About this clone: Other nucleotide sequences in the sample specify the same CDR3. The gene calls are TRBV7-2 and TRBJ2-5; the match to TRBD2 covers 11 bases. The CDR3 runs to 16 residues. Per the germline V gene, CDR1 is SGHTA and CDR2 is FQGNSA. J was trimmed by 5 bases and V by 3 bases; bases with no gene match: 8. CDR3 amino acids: CASSLGLAGGSETQYF. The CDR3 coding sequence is TGTGCCAGCAGCTTGGGTCTAGCGGGGGGTTCGGAGACCCAGTACTTC.

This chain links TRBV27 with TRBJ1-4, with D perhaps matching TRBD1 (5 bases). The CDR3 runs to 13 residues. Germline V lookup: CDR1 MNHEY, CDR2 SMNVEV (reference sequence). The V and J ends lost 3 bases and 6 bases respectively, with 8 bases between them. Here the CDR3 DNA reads TGTGCCAGCAGTTTCGGCAGGGATGAAAAACTGTTTTTT. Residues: CASSFGRDEKLFF.

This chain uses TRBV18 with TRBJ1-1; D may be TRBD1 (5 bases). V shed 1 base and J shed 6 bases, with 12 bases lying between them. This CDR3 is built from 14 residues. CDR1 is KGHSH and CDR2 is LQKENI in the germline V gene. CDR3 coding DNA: TGTGCCAGCTCACCACAGGGGATCAACCCTGAAGCTTTCTTT. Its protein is CASSPQGINPEAFF.

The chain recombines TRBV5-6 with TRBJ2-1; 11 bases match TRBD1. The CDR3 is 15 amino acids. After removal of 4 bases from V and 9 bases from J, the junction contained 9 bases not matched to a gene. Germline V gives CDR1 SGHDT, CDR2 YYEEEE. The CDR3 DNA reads TGTGCCAGCAGCGCGGGACAGGGGGAGGGTTCTGAGCAGTTCTTC. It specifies CASSAGQGEGSEQFF.

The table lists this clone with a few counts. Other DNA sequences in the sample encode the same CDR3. CDR3 sequence reads: CASSRGTANTEAFF. The CDR3 region has the DNA TGTGCCAGTAGTAGAGGGACAGCGAACACTGAAGCTTTCTTT. The V call is TRBV19, the J call TRBJ1-1; the match to TRBD1 covers 7 bases. The CDR3 consists of 14 residues. Losses at the gene ends were 4 bases for V and 1 base for J; bases not matched to a gene: 3. Germline CDR1 reads LNHDA; CDR2 reads SQIVND (reference sequence).

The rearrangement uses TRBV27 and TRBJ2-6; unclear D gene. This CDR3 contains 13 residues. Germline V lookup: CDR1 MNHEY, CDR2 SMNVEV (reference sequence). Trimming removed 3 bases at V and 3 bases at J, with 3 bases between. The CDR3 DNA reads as TGTGCCAGCAGTTTTATTGGGGCCAACGTCCTGACTTTC. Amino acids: CASSFIGANVLTF. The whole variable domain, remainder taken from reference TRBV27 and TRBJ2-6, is EAQVTQNPRYLITVTGKKLTVTCSQNMNHEYMSWYRQDPGLGLRQIYYSMNVEVTDKGDVPEGYKVSRKEKRNFPLILESPSPNQTSLYFCASSFIGANVLTFGAGSRLTVL.

The CDR3 here is CASSHTSVDFMYRETQYF. The CDR3 bases are TGTGCCAGCAGCCACACTAGCGTGGACTTCATGTACCGAGAGACCCAGTACTTC. This rearrangement joins TRBV11-2 to TRBJ2-5, with TRBD2 matching 7 bases. CDR3 length: 18 amino acids. The germline V gene has CDR1 SGHAT and CDR2 FQNNGV. Trimming at V came to 5 bases and at J to 4 bases, leaving 19 bases not matched to a gene.

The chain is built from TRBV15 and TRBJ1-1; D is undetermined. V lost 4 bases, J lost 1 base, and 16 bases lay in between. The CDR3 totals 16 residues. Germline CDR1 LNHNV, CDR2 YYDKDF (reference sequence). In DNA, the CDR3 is TGTGCCACCAGCAATACCCCCCGGGAGGGGAACACTGAAGCTTTCTTT. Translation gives CATSNTPREGNTEAFF.

The CDR3 sequence is CASSLVLAGYNEQFF. In DNA form, the CDR3 reads TGTGCCAGCAGCTTAGTGTTAGCGGGTTACAATGAGCAGTTCTTC. This rearrangement joins TRBV7-9 to TRBJ2-1; TRBD2 aligns across 7 bases. V trimming: 1 base; J trimming: 4 bases; junction bases outside the gene matches: 4. This CDR3 is 15 amino acids long. CDR1 and CDR2 (germline): SEHNR, FQNEAQ (reference sequence).

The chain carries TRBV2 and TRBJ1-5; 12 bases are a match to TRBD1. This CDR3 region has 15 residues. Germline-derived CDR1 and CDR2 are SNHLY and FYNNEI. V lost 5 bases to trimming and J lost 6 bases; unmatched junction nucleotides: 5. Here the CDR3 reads CASSSGTGGIQPQHF. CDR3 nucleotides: TGTGCCAGCAGTTCCGGGACAGGGGGCATTCAGCCCCAGCATTTT.

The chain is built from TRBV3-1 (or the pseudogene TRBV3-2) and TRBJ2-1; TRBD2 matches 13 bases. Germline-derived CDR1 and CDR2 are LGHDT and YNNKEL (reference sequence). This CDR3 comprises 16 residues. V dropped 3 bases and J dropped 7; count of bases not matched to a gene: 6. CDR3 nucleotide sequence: TGTGCCAGCAGCCACCCCGGGACTAGCGGGACGAATGAGCAGTTCTTC. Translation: CASSHPGTSGTNEQFF.

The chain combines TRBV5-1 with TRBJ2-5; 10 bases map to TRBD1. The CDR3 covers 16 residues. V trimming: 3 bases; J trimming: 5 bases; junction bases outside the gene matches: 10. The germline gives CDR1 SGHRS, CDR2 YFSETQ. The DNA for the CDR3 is TGCGCCAGCAGCTCGGCCGGACAGGGGGTTCTGGAGACCCAGTACTTC. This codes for CASSSAGQGVLETQYF. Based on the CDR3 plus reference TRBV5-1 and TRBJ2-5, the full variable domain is KAGVTQTPRYLIKTRGQQVTLSCSPISGHRSVSWYQQTPGQGLQFLFEYFSETQRNKGNFPGRFSGRQFSNSRSEMNVSTLELGDSALYLCASSSAGQGVLETQYFGPGTRLLVL.

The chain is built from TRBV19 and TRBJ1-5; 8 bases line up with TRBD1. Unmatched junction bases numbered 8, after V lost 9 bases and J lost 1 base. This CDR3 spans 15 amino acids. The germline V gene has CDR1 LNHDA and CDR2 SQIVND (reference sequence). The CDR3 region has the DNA TGTGCCAGCAGAACCACAGGGGGAAGCAATCAGCCCCAGCATTTT. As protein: CASRTTGGSNQPQHF.

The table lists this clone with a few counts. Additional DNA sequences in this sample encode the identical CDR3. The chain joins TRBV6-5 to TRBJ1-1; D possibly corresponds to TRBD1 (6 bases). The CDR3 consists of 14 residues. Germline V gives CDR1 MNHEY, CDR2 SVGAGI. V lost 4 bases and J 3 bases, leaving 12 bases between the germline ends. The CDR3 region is CASSLGGADTEAFF. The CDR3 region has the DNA TGTGCCAGCAGTTTGGGGGGGGCTGACACTGAAGCTTTCTTT.

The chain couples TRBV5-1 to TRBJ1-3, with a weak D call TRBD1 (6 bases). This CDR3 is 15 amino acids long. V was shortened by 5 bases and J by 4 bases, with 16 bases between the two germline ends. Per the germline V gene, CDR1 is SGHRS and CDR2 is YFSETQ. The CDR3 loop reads CASSTVQGSGNTIYF. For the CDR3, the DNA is TGCGCCAGCAGTACAGTACAGGGATCGGGAAACACCATATATTTT.

CDR3 bases: TGCGCCAGCAGCCCCCCTGCCTTTGCGGGGGTTGTGAATGAGCAGTTCTTC. It translates to CASSPPAFAGVVNEQFF. The V call is TRBV5-1, the J call TRBJ2-1; TRBD2 agrees at 7 bases. V was pared by 4 bases and J by 7 bases, with 17 bases of the junction left unmatched. Looked up from germline, CDR1 is SGHRS and CDR2 is YFSETQ. CDR3 length equals 17 residues.

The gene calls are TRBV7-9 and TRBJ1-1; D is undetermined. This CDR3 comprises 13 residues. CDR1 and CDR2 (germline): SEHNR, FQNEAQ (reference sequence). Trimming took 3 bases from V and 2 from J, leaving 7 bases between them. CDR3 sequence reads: CASSFGHNTEAFF. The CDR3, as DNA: TGTGCCAGCAGCTTCGGTCATAACACTGAAGCTTTCTTT.

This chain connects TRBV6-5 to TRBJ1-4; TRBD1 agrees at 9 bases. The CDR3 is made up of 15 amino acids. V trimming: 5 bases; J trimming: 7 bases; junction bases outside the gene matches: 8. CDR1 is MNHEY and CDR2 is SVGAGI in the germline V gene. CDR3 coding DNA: TGTGCCAGCAGTCCACAACAGGGGGCGGGTGAAAAACTGTTTTTT. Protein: CASSPQQGAGEKLFF.

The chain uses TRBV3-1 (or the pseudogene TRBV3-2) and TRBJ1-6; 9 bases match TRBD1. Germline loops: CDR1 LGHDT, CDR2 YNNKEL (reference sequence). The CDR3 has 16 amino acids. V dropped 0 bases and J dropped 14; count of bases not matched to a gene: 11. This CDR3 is CASSQDWGTGTGTLHF. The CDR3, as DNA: TGTGCCAGCAGCCAAGATTGGGGGACAGGGACTGGGACCCTCCACTTT.

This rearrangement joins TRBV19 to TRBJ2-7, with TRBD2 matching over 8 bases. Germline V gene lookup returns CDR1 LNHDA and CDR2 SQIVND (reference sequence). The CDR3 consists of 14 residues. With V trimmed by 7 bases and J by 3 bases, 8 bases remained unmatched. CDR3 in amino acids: CASNTGTRDYEQYF. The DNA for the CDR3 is TGTGCCAGTAACACCGGGACTAGGGACTACGAGCAGTACTTC.